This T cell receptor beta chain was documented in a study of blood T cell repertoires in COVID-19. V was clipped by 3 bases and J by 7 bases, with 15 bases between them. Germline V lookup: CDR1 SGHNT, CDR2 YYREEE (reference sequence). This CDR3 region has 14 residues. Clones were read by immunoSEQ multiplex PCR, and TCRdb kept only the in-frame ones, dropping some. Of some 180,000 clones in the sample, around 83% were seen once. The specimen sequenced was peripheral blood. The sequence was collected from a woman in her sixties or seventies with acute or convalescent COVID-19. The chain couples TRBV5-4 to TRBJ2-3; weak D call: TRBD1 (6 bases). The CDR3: CASSSHRDTYTQYF. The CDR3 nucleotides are TGTGCCAGCAGCTCACACCGGGACACCTATACGCAGTATTTT.